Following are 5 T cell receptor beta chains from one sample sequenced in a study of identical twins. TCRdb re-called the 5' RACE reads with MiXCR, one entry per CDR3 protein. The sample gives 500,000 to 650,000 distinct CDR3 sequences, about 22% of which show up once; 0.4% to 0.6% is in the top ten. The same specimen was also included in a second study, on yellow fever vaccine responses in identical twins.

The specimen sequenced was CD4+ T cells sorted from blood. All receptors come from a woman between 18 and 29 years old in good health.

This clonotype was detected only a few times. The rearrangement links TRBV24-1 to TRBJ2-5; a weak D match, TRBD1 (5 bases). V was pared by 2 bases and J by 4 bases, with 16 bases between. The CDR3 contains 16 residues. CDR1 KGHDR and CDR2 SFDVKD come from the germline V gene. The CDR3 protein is CATSDWGPTSRETQYF. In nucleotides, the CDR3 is TGTGCCACCAGTGATTGGGGCCCAACAAGTCGAGAGACCCAGTACTTC.

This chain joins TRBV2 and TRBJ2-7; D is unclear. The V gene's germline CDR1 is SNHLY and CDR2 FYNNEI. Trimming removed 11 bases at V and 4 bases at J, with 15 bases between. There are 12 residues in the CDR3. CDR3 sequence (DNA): TGTGCCCTCATCGGAAGGGCGTACGAGCAGTACTTC. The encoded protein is CALIGRAYEQYF.

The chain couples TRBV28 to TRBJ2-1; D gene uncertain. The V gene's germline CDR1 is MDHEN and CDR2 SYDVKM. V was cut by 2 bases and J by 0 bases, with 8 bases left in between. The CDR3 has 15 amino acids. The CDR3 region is CASSLHRSSYNEQFF. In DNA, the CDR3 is TGTGCCAGCAGTTTACACCGCAGCTCCTACAATGAGCAGTTCTTC.

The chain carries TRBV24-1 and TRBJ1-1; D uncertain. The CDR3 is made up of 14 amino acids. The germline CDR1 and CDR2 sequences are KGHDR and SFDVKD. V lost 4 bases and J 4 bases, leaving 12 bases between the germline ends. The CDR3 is CATSEGSWGTEAFF. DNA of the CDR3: TGTGCCACCAGTGAGGGTAGCTGGGGCACTGAAGCTTTCTTT.

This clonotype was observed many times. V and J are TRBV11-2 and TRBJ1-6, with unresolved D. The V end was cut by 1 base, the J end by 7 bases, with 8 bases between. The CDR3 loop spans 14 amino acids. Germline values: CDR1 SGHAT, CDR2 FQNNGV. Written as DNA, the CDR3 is TGTGCCAGCAGCTTAGGGGGTATGAATTCACCCCTCCACTTT. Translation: CASSLGGMNSPLHF.